What follows are 20 T cell receptor beta chains derived from one specimen sequenced in a study of shared clonotypes between healthy human individuals. Profiling relied on immunoSEQ multiplex PCR, and the TCRdb table lists in-frame clones only, not all of them. The sample lists around 1.1 million clones; approximately 80% were seen once. Sequenced input: memory CD4+ T cells from PBMCs. Subset noted: CD45RA-negative fraction. These receptors were obtained from a young man in good health. Some clones in this sample may be carry-over from other donors' samples.

This chain uses TRBV5-4 with TRBJ1-1, with 7 positions matching TRBD1. This CDR3 is built from 14 residues. The junction had 6 bases not matched to a gene; V was cut back by 4 bases and J by 3 bases. CDR1 and CDR2 from the germline V gene are SGHNT and YYREEE (reference sequence). The CDR3 nucleotides read TGTGCCAGCAGCAAAGGACAGGAATACACTGAAGCTTTCTTT. Its protein product is CASSKGQEYTEAFF.

The sample holds a few counts of this clone. The chain couples TRBV2 to TRBJ2-1; 7 positions match TRBD1. This CDR3 is built from 13 residues. Germline CDR1 and CDR2: SNHLY and FYNNEI. V lost 10 bases, J lost 5 bases, and 8 bases stayed unmatched. CDR3: CATKRDSNNEQFF. For the CDR3, the DNA is TGTGCCACCAAAAGGGACAGTAACAATGAGCAGTTCTTC.

J is TRBJ1-2 and V is TRBV28; D is unresolved. This CDR3 spans 13 amino acids. Trimming removed 2 bases from V and 2 bases from J, with 6 bases in between. Germline assignment: CDR1 MDHEN and CDR2 SYDVKM. The CDR3 reads CASSLIGNYGYTF. CDR3 DNA: TGTGCCAGCAGTTTAATAGGAAACTATGGCTACACCTTC.

This clone has ten or more counts. The gene calls are TRBV11-2 and TRBJ2-2, with unresolved D. The CDR3 length is 13 residues. The V end lost 5 bases, the J end lost 7 bases, and 11 bases lay between the germline ends. Germline V gives CDR1 SGHAT, CDR2 FQNNGV. Here the CDR3 reads CASSKTHLGELFF. The CDR3 DNA follows: TGTGCCAGCAGCAAAACCCACCTCGGGGAGCTGTTTTTT. Combining the CDR3 with reference TRBV11-2 and TRBJ2-2 gives the whole variable domain EAGVAQSPRYKIIEKRQSVAFWCNPISGHATLYWYQQILGQGPKLLIQFQNNGVVDDSQLPKDRFSAERLKGVDSTLKIQPAKLEDSAVYLCASSKTHLGELFFGEGSRLTVL.

This clone was seen repeatedly, ten times or more. The J gene is TRBJ2-5, the V gene TRBV7-9; D is ambiguous. CDR3 length equals 14 residues. The V end was cut by 6 bases, the J end by 4 bases, with 15 bases between. CDR1 SEHNR and CDR2 FQNEAQ come from the germline V gene (reference sequence). The CDR3 DNA sequence: TGTGCCAGCAGAACCCTAAATGCTATAGAGACCCAGTACTTC. As protein: CASRTLNAIETQYF.

The rearrangement joins TRBV6-5 to TRBJ1-1; D gene ambiguous. Trimming cost V 7 bases and J 3 bases, with 15 bases left between them. CDR1 and CDR2 (germline): MNHEY, SVGAGI. The CDR3 extends over 14 amino acids. The CDR3 DNA reads TGTGCCAGCATATCCTATCCGGAGGACACTGAAGCTTTCTTT. It encodes CASISYPEDTEAFF.

As to this clone: This specimen includes other DNA sequences encoding the same CDR3. The chain couples TRBV30 to TRBJ1-2; D unresolved. There are 15 residues in the CDR3. CDR1 GTSNPN and CDR2 SVGIG come from the germline V gene (reference sequence). Trimming took 1 base from V and 0 from J, leaving 12 bases between them. CDR3 bases: TGTGCCTGGAGTGCTTGGGCGGGGACTAACTATGGCTACACCTTC. As protein: CAWSAWAGTNYGYTF.

This rearrangement joins TRBV4-2 to TRBJ2-7; the match to TRBD2 covers 7 bases. The CDR3 is 16 residues long. The ends lost 0 bases at V and 5 bases at J; junction bases unmatched: 10. Germline-derived CDR1 and CDR2 are LGHNA and YNFKEQ. The CDR3 DNA follows: TGTGCCAGCAGCCAAGATTTGGCGGGAGCCCTCAACGAGCAGTACTTC. This gives the protein CASSQDLAGALNEQYF.

This clone was counted a single time. Other nucleotide sequences in the sample specify the same CDR3. The chain carries TRBV28 and TRBJ1-5; D ambiguous. Trimming took 4 bases from V and 6 from J, leaving 7 bases between them. Germline loops: CDR1 MDHEN, CDR2 SYDVKM. The CDR3 is 12 residues long. CDR3 bases: TGTGCCAGCAGTTCCCCCGGTCAGCCCCAGCATTTT. This codes for CASSSPGQPQHF. Variable domain in full (rest from reference TRBV28 and TRBJ1-5): DVKVTQSSRYLVKRTGEKVFLECVQDMDHENMFWYRQDPGLGLRLIYFSYDVKMKEKGDIPEGYSVSREKKERFSLILESASTNQTSMYLCASSSPGQPQHFGDGTRLSIL.

Concerning this clone: Distinct nucleotide sequences in the sample also encode this CDR3. The rearrangement uses TRBV5-1 and TRBJ2-7, with D unclear. V was pared by 0 bases and J by 2 bases, with 0 bases between. The CDR3 loop spans 11 amino acids. The germline V gene encodes CDR1 SGHRS and CDR2 YFSETQ. CDR3 DNA sequence: TGCGCCAGCAGCTTGGCCTACGAGCAGTACTTC. As protein: CASSLAYEQYF.

The chain recombines TRBV7-3 with TRBJ1-1; the match to TRBD1 covers 8 bases. V lost 5 bases to trimming and J lost 2 bases; unmatched junction nucleotides: 10. Germline V lookup: CDR1 SGHTA, CDR2 FQGTGA. The CDR3 is 16 amino acids. The CDR3 DNA reads as TGTGCCAGCAGCCTATCTAGAGGACAGGGCAACACTGAAGCTTTCTTT. It codes for CASSLSRGQGNTEAFF.

The V gene is TRBV2, the J gene TRBJ2-5; D is unclear. V shed 2 bases and J shed 4 bases, with 11 bases lying between them. Per the germline V gene, CDR1 is SNHLY and CDR2 is FYNNEI. The CDR3 loop spans 14 amino acids. CDR3: CASSETVAGETQYF. CDR3 bases: TGTGCCAGCAGTGAAACGGTTGCCGGAGAGACCCAGTACTTC.

This chain joins TRBV19 and TRBJ1-5; D is uncertain. This CDR3 has 13 amino acids. Trimming took 6 bases from V and 5 from J, leaving 11 bases between them. Germline assignment: CDR1 LNHDA and CDR2 SQIVND (reference sequence). The chain's CDR3 is CASSQGFDQPQHF. CDR3 bases: TGTGCCAGTAGCCAAGGGTTCGATCAGCCCCAGCATTTT.

This clone occurred a few times. V and J are TRBV5-8 and TRBJ2-5; D is possibly TRBD2 (5 bases). Germline CDR1 SGHTS, CDR2 YDEGEE. V was trimmed by 4 bases and J by 1 base, leaving 17 bases between them. The CDR3 is 16 residues long. CDR3 in DNA: TGTGCCAGCAGCCTCCGGGGAACGACCTCCCAAGAGACCCAGTACTTC. It specifies CASSLRGTTSQETQYF.

The chain combines TRBV7-6 with TRBJ2-7; no clear D gene. The CDR3 consists of 14 residues. The V gene lost 1 base and the J gene lost 2 bases, with 9 bases spanning the gap. Looked up from germline, CDR1 is SGHVS and CDR2 is FNYEAQ. The CDR3 DNA reads as TGTGCCAGCAGCTTAGGTAGTGGCCCCTACGAGCAGTACTTC. This codes for CASSLGSGPYEQYF.

The chain uses TRBV7-9 and TRBJ1-2; 9 bases map to TRBD1. V was clipped by 2 bases and J by 5 bases; unmatched bases: 3. Germline V gives CDR1 SEHNR, CDR2 FQNEAQ (reference sequence). The CDR3 is 14 amino acids. CDR3 loop: CASSLWDREYGYTF. CDR3 coding DNA: TGTGCCAGCAGCTTATGGGACAGGGAATATGGCTACACCTTC.

Regarding this clone: A junction end diverges from the germline sequence, so it may reflect a read error. The chain employs TRBV30 and TRBJ1-1; D ambiguous. This CDR3 region has 13 residues. The germline gives CDR1 GTSNPN, CDR2 SVGIG (reference sequence). The CDR3 nucleotides are TGCCTATCCCGTCGCTTCGGGCACACTGAAGCTTTCTTT. Translating gives CLSRRFGHTEAFF.

This clone has more than one count but fewer than ten. The genes are TRBV2 and TRBJ2-7; either TRBD1 or TRBD2 may fit D (6 bases each). Germline lookup yields CDR1 SNHLY and CDR2 FYNNEI. This CDR3 has 14 residues. V was shortened by 6 bases and J by 1 base, with 13 bases between the two germline ends. In DNA, the CDR3 is TGTGCCAGCAGCGGACAGCGGGCGTCCTACGAGCAGTACTTC. Residues: CASSGQRASYEQYF.

The V call is TRBV12-5, the J call TRBJ2-1; a weak D match, TRBD2 (6 bases). The V and J ends lost 0 bases and 1 base respectively, with 13 bases between them. Looked up from germline, CDR1 is LGHNT and CDR2 is FRNRAP. There are 17 residues in the CDR3. The CDR3 here is CASGLVPAGRSYNEQFF. Here the CDR3 DNA reads TGTGCTAGTGGTTTGGTACCCGCCGGGAGATCCTACAATGAGCAGTTCTTC.

This clone has a single count. The rearrangement uses TRBV6-1 and TRBJ2-1; D gene unclear. The germline CDR1 and CDR2 sequences are MNHNS and SASEGT. CDR3 size: 13 residues. V was pared by 6 bases and J by 9 bases, with 15 bases between. CDR3 protein: CASSQGSYGEQFF. The CDR3 DNA follows: TGTGCCAGCAGCCAAGGAAGTTATGGTGAGCAGTTCTTC.